This entry features one T cell receptor beta chain sequence. There is no known antigen for this receptor. Per-nucleotide qualities are absent, and no much larger clonotype sits a single base away. Library prep was done by the immunoSEQ multiplex PCR assay. For the multiplex PCR, a mixture combining 60 forward primers for TCR Vbeta segments and 13 reverse primers for TCR Jbeta segments was used. The CDR3 region of rearranged TCR beta genes was amplified from genomic DNA with a multiplex PCR assay. The amplified TCR beta libraries were sequenced on the Illumina HiSeq System as 87-base-pair reads. The study's own analysis went as follows. Across the 666 repertoires, a later analysis counted 78 million or so unique TCR beta chains, around 10 million of which were shared by at least two donors. To remove PCR and sequencing errors, raw reads were error-corrected and collapsed into unique sequences using a nearest-neighbor algorithm that merged closely related sequences. Alignment of CDR3 sequences to IMGT reference sequences was used to assign V, D and J gene segments. For a sequence to be retained, a match of at least six nucleotides was required to both a V gene segment and a J gene segment. A rearrangement counted as productive if the CDR3 had no stop codons and remained in frame with V and J, and every other rearrangement counted as non-productive. Following IMGT convention, CDR3 was defined as the stretch from the second conserved V-encoded cysteine up to the conserved J-encoded phenylalanine. The earlier analysis of approximately 500 of the donors excluded sequences that lacked an unambiguous match to a single V gene segment. An earlier analysis of 587 of the donors called V segments functional above 56.7% productive rearrangements and segregating when the between-donor standard deviation exceeded 5%. A statistical classification framework was built to diagnose cytomegalovirus status from the catalog of TCR beta chain sequences. In a later analysis, V and J genes were assigned by comparing TCR nucleotide sequences against IMGT/GENE-DB human TR gene sequences. The TCRdist pipeline was used in a later analysis to assign CDR3 sequences and most-parsimonious VDJ recombination scenarios. In a later analysis, each TCR beta chain was defined by its CDR3 amino acid sequence together with its V-gene family, and reads without a unique V-gene family were excluded. To address suspected cross-contamination and a sequencing artifact, a later analysis removed some 620 highly shared, low-generation-probability nucleotide sequences. In a later analysis, a clonal expansion index for each public chain was calculated from normalized within-repertoire ranks of inferred template counts. In a later analysis, generation probabilities were computed with a VDJ recombination model fitted to out-of-frame rearrangements, and the resulting probabilities were checked against IGoR. A later analysis scored TCR-TCR, TCR-HLA and TCR-CMV co-occurrence with hypergeometric tests, applying a repertoire-size bias correction to TCR pairs. A later analysis estimated false discovery rates by permuting HLA or CMV assignments 20 times. In a later analysis, co-occurring TCRs were grouped with DBSCAN, and TCRdist sequence similarity was added when clustering was performed within HLA-allele-positive subsets. For co-occurrence clustering, repertoires with fewer than 30,000 or more than 120,000 public chains were excluded, along with roughly 5 repertoires with anomalous nucleotide sharing. The source is immuneACCESS, and TCRdb retained only in-frame sequences with V and J called. Part of the clones is not carried over; for the studies checked, unresolved V genes explain less than half of this, and the remainder is unexplained. V and J calls and clone size are copied from that table; D and trimming were computed from the DNA. Present in this sample are around 150,000 clones, 80% of which were seen just once. Roughly 9.7% of the sample rests with the top ten.

This sample was included in a study of cytomegalovirus exposure and HLA in healthy donors (dated by TCRdb to the late 2010s). About the investigation overall: An earlier analysis of several hundred of the donors reported roughly 270 Gb of sequence data and 100 million to 130 million unique TCR beta sequences from 150 million to 200 million T cells. Roughly 300 gigabases of sequencing data and approximately 91 million unique TCR sequences made up an early release that covered approximately 700 HLA-typed donors. The genetic ancestry cluster associated with self-reported Caucasian donors included roughly four fifths of the roughly 400 genotyped donors. The study aimed to test whether cataloging public T cell receptors could reveal signatures of past pathogen exposure. The T cell repertoires of under 700 subjects were profiled by immunosequencing and related to cytomegalovirus serostatus. A separate validation cohort of roughly 130 different subjects was used in addition to the approximately 610-subject first cohort. To predict cytomegalovirus infection status, the study brought together high-throughput TCR immunosequencing, statistical association of individual TCRs with disease status, and machine learning. In a later analysis, previously published TCR beta repertoires from 670 or so donors were re-analyzed and high-resolution HLA genotyping was added so that TCR occurrence patterns could be studied. Rather than using new phenotypic data, the later analysis identified candidate immune exposures from TCR beta sequences and from how often those sequences occurred across donors. An earlier analysis of approximately 640 of the donors applied high-throughput TCR beta sequencing to assess whether each TCR beta V gene segment acted as functional or pseudogenic. Donor age, sex, ethnicity and CMV serostatus were compiled together with the repertoire data. A later genetic analysis took genome-wide SNP genotypes for about 55% of the 666 donors and used that subset as a discovery cohort. All discovery cohort repertoires had been generated using a single sequencing platform. HLA typing covered class I and class II loci at four-digit resolution. Typing coverage varied by locus: roughly 629-630 donors for A, B, C, DRB1 and DQB1; approximately 500 for DQA1; around 570 for DPA1; about 450 for DPB1. About 5 DR-DQ haplotypes were handled as single units for association and clustering, since linkage in the cohort was strong. Among a few hundred genotyped donors of the cohort, an average of approximately 240,000 unique TCR beta nucleotide sequences were sequenced per donor, around a sixth of them non-productive.

Results and caveats for the whole study, not just this receptor: Because HLA typing was missing for some donors at each locus, association tests included only the typed subset. Some IMGT-functional V segments, including TRBV6-2 and TRBV6-3, could not be told apart with the 87-base-pair reads, so those segments were excluded. Because counts were too low, more than 15 rarely observed V segments, including chromosome 9 orphons, were excluded from the earlier analysis of around 640 of the donors. According to a later genetic analysis, donors in an Asian-associated ancestry cluster had fewer N-insertions in productive TCRs than the approximately 700-donor mean. When HLA alleles, especially DR and DQ, strongly co-occurred, TCR associations were difficult to assign to individual alleles. In a later analysis, several top co-occurrence clusters were reported to appear linked to parvovirus B19, influenza, CMV and Epstein-Barr virus. The classifier was reported to diagnose cytomegalovirus status with high specificity and sensitivity in both the original cohort and the validation cohort. The sequencing pipeline was judged likely to have produced a cluster of highly shared sequence variants as a technical artifact. Most CMV-associated TCR beta chains appeared to be HLA-restricted in a later analysis, and the HLA associations seemed to be driven largely by CMV exposure. A later analysis found that HLA-associated TCR beta chains were more clonally expanded and had lower generation probabilities than equally common non-associated chains. Broadly in line with IMGT annotations, most TCR beta V segments showed up in productive rearrangements about 90% or about 30% of the time in an earlier analysis of roughly 590 of the donors. According to the authors, the approach could potentially be generalized to other disease states and immunological phenotypes. A later genetic analysis associated a missense DCLRE1C variant with V-gene and J-gene trimming of TCR beta chains, and an independent cohort replicated the association. In a later analysis, 16,951 TCR beta sequences were associated with specific HLA alleles at a false discovery rate of 0.05. A further reported finding was that TCR beta sequences accurately predicted the HLA-A and HLA-B alleles for most subjects in the first cohort. Linkage disequilibrium might explain the correlated functional status among segregating V segments, but an unknown experimental factor could not be excluded. Sequencing depth was assumed to be roughly uniform across donors in the presence/absence analyses, though that assumption may not hold. Across donors, most TCR sequences were observed very rarely, whereas some public TCRs were present in many individuals. A later analysis found that TCR association rates varied across HLA loci, with DRB1 alleles showing the most associated TCRs and HLA-C alleles the fewest. In vitro tests confirmed that a few of the cytomegalovirus-associated TCR beta chains recognize cytomegalovirus antigens. The study gave a list of some 150 TCR beta chains associated with cytomegalovirus. In this cohort, only TCR beta chains were sequenced, and detectable features were limited by the absence of alpha or paired-chain data. Immune exposure information for the cohort was limited to CMV serostatus.

Inclusive of the bounding cysteine and phenylalanine, the CDR3 is 14 residues long. Only the CDR3 portion is preserved as DNA: 42 bases, with reading frame beginning at the first base. The germline V gene gives CDR1 as MGHRA and CDR2 as YSYEKL. The cohort consisted of approximately 670 healthy bone marrow donors. All cohort members were sampled while nominally healthy, although unrecorded immune exposures were likely present. The donor tested CMV seropositive, placing the donor among the 250 to 350 seropositive members of the cohort. A peripheral blood sample was collected from each donor, and TCR beta sequencing was performed on peripheral blood mononuclear cells. The Qiagen DNeasy Blood Extraction Kit was used to extract genomic DNA from the blood cell samples.

Source material: PBMCs. The TCR sequence derives from a man younger than 35 in good health and CMV-seropositive. In this chain, TRBV4-1 is recombined with TRBJ2-5; possibly the D gene is TRBD1, per 6 matching bases. The J call could be wrong; TRBJ2-7 is a better fit for the DNA end. The nucleotide sequence is TGCGCCAGCAGCCCATTAGGACAGTCCTACGAGCAGTACTTC. This codes for CASSPLGQSYEQYF.